Shown below are 31 T cell receptor beta chains from a single sample sequenced in a study of blood T cell repertoires in COVID-19. The method was immunoSEQ multiplex PCR; TCRdb's version includes in-frame clones alone and lacks a portion of them. The sample shows 150,000 to 200,000 clones, more than 75% of them seen only once. The sample consisted of peripheral blood. Receptors were obtained from a woman in her fifties or sixties with active or convalescent COVID-19.

In this sample, this clone turned up a few times. Other DNA sequences within the sample encode an identical CDR3. This chain joins TRBV30 and TRBJ1-5; the D gene is possibly TRBD1 (6 bases). CDR1 is GTSNPN, CDR2 SVGIG, per germline (reference sequence). The V end was cut by 2 bases, the J end by 0 bases, with 8 bases between. The CDR3 has 14 amino acids. CDR3 in DNA: TGTGCCTGGAGTCAGGGGTATAGCAATCAGCCCCAGCATTTT. This translates into CAWSQGYSNQPQHF. The variable domain in full, with the rest retrieved from reference TRBV30 and TRBJ1-5, is SQTIHQWPATLVQPVGSPLSLECTVEGTSNPNLYWYRQAAGRGLQLLFYSVGIGQISSEVPQNLSASRPQDRQFILSSKKLLLSDSGFYLCAWSQGYSNQPQHFGDGTRLSIL.

The chain joins TRBV24-1 to TRBJ2-3, with 9 bases fitting TRBD1. The CDR3 totals 15 residues. J lost 3 bases, V lost 4 bases, and 4 bases had no gene match. Germline CDR1 KGHDR, CDR2 SFDVKD. CDR3 region: CATSDTGGVTDTQYF. The DNA for the CDR3 is TGTGCCACCAGTGACACAGGGGGCGTAACAGATACGCAGTATTTT.

CDR3 DNA: TGCGCCAGCAGCGAACGACAGGGTAGTGTAACAGATACGCAGTATTTT. It specifies CASSERQGSVTDTQYF. The chain has TRBV5-1 and TRBJ2-3; 7 bases map to TRBD1. V shed 4 bases, J shed 3 bases, and the junction held 11 bases outside the gene matches. The CDR3 length is 16 residues. The germline CDR1 and CDR2 sequences are SGHRS and YFSETQ.

The V gene is TRBV28, the J gene TRBJ2-7; maybe TRBD2 (5 bases). The CDR3 runs to 14 residues. In germline, CDR1 is MDHEN, CDR2 SYDVKM. Trimming removed 3 bases from V and 7 bases from J, with 16 bases in between. CDR3 nucleotide sequence: TGTGCCAGCAGTTTCCTGGGAGAAAGAGGGGAGCAGTACTTC. Its translation: CASSFLGERGEQYF.

The chain has TRBV30 and TRBJ1-5; 12 bases are shared with TRBD1. J gave up 4 bases and V 0 bases, and 4 bases lay outside the gene matches. The CDR3 is 16 residues long. Germline loops: CDR1 GTSNPN, CDR2 SVGIG (reference sequence). CDR3 bases: TGTGCCTGGAGTGTTGGGACAGGGGGCCCAAATCAGCCCCAGCATTTT. This codes for CAWSVGTGGPNQPQHF. Full variable domain (missing parts from reference TRBV30 and TRBJ1-5): SQTIHQWPATLVQPVGSPLSLECTVEGTSNPNLYWYRQAAGRGLQLLFYSVGIGQISSEVPQNLSASRPQDRQFILSSKKLLLSDSGFYLCAWSVGTGGPNQPQHFGDGTRLSIL.

The chain uses TRBV5-6 and TRBJ2-5, with 9 nucleotides matching TRBD2. In germline, CDR1 is SGHDT, CDR2 YYEEEE. This CDR3 comprises 15 residues. The trim removed 4 bases at V and 2 bases at J, leaving 6 bases unmatched. This chain's CDR3 is CASSPLAGGQETQYF. CDR3 sequence (DNA): TGTGCCAGCAGCCCCCTGGCGGGGGGGCAAGAGACCCAGTACTTC.

The chain is built from TRBV11-2 and TRBJ1-2, with D possibly being TRBD1 (5 bases). V was pared by 4 bases and J by 8 bases, with 29 bases between. Germline CDR1 is SGHAT and CDR2 is FQNNGV. This CDR3 comprises 18 residues. CDR3 in amino acids: CASSSIKGKPGGVMGYTF. CDR3 in DNA: TGTGCCAGCAGCTCCATTAAGGGAAAGCCCGGGGGGGTTATGGGCTACACCTTC.

The rearrangement uses TRBV7-3 and TRBJ2-7; 9 bases match TRBD2. Looked up from germline, CDR1 is SGHTA and CDR2 is FQGTGA. The CDR3 runs to 17 residues. V lost 3 bases, J lost 1 base, and 10 bases stayed unmatched. CDR3 loop: CASSLGLAGRRSYEQYF. The CDR3 DNA reads as TGTGCCAGCAGCTTGGGCCTAGCGGGGAGAAGGTCCTACGAGCAGTACTTC.

In its sample, this clone was seen once. The chain recombines TRBV4-3 with TRBJ2-3; D is perhaps TRBD2 (6 bases). V was cut by 0 bases and J by 0 bases, with 10 bases left in between. The CDR3 is 16 amino acids. Germline-derived CDR1 and CDR2 are LGHNA and YSLEER. The CDR3 DNA sequence: TGCGCCAGCAGCCAAGAGATGGGGACTAGCACAGATACGCAGTATTTT. It codes for CASSQEMGTSTDTQYF.

The V gene is TRBV10-3, the J gene TRBJ2-7, with D perhaps TRBD1 (6 bases). CDR1 ENHRY and CDR2 SYGVKD come from the germline V gene. Trimming took off 5 bases at V and 6 bases at J, with 14 bases between the two ends. The CDR3 extends over 13 amino acids. The DNA of the CDR3 is TGTGCCATCAGTAATACAGGGATTGGCGAGCAGTACTTC. Translating gives CAISNTGIGEQYF.

The chain is built from TRBV7-9 and TRBJ2-1; a weak D match, TRBD1 (5 bases). V shed 5 bases and J shed 11 bases, with 16 bases lying between them. The length of the CDR3 is 13 residues. CDR1 and CDR2 (germline): SEHNR, FQNEAQ (reference sequence). The CDR3 protein is CASSPRIGAKQFF. CDR3 nucleotide sequence: TGTGCCAGCAGCCCGCGGATAGGGGCGAAGCAGTTCTTC.

This chain links TRBV14 with TRBJ2-7; 9 bases match TRBD1. Trimming cost V 4 bases and J 6 bases; bases outside gene matches: 13. The CDR3 contains 16 residues. Germline values: CDR1 SGHDN, CDR2 FVKESK. CDR3 sequence: CASSRHPRQGVGEQYF. The CDR3 nucleotides are TGTGCCAGCAGCCGCCACCCCCGACAGGGGGTGGGCGAGCAGTACTTC.

This clone has just a few counts. The V and J genes are TRBV5-1 and TRBJ2-7; 8 bases map to TRBD2. There are 16 residues in the CDR3. V shed 0 bases and J 0 bases; nucleotides not matched to a gene: 5. Germline CDR1 is SGHRS and CDR2 is YFSETQ. The CDR3 reads CASSLAGGPSSYEQYF. The CDR3 bases are TGCGCCAGCAGCTTGGCGGGGGGGCCTAGCTCCTACGAGCAGTACTTC.

The V and J genes are TRBV2 and TRBJ2-1; 9 nucleotides line up with TRBD1. Germline CDR1 and CDR2: SNHLY and FYNNEI. V shed 3 bases, J shed 4 bases, and the junction held 7 bases outside the gene matches. The CDR3 is 16 residues long. CDR3 in amino acids: CASSEWGQGLYNEQFF. In nucleotides, the CDR3 is TGTGCCAGCAGTGAGTGGGGACAGGGTCTATACAATGAGCAGTTCTTC.

The chain is built from TRBV25-1 and TRBJ2-1; 7 nucleotides line up with TRBD2. Per germline, CDR1 MGHDK and CDR2 SYGVNS. There are 18 residues in the CDR3. V lost 1 base to trimming and J lost 4 bases; unmatched junction nucleotides: 13. The DNA of the CDR3 is TGTGCCAGCAGTGAATTACCCGCTAGCGGCCAGAAATACAATGAGCAGTTCTTC. It codes for CASSELPASGQKYNEQFF.

The chain couples TRBV9 to TRBJ2-1; 10 nucleotides agree with TRBD2. Germline CDR1 SGDLS, CDR2 YYNGEE. The CDR3 totals 15 residues. V gave up 3 bases and J gave up 8 bases; unmatched junction bases: 8. The CDR3 loop reads CASSAASGGGYEQFF. Here the CDR3 DNA reads TGTGCCAGCAGCGCCGCTAGCGGGGGCGGCTATGAGCAGTTCTTC.

This rearrangement joins TRBV7-6 to TRBJ2-6; no definite D call. Germline V lookup: CDR1 SGHVS, CDR2 FNYEAQ. V was clipped by 2 bases and J by 2 bases, with 7 bases between them. There are 15 residues in the CDR3. The CDR3 here is CASSLTVPGANVLTF. DNA for the CDR3: TGTGCCAGCAGCTTAACGGTTCCTGGGGCCAACGTCCTGACTTTC. The full variable domain, rest sourced from reference TRBV7-6 and TRBJ2-6, is GAGVSQSPRYKVTKRGQDVALRCDPISGHVSLYWYRQALGQGPEFLTYFNYEAQQDKSGLPNDRFSAERPEGSISTLTIQRTEQRDSAMYRCASSLTVPGANVLTFGAGSRLTVL.

This clone has only a few counts. The chain joins TRBV12-3 or TRBV12-4 to TRBJ1-5; D gene ambiguous. The CDR3 has 13 residues. V lost 3 bases to trimming and J lost 5 bases, with 8 bases between them. CDR3 sequence: CASSFRSDQPQHF. CDR3 bases: TGTGCCAGCAGTTTTCGGTCGGATCAGCCCCAGCATTTT.

A few counts support this clone. The chain recombines TRBV28 with TRBJ2-7; 7 nucleotides line up with TRBD2. J was trimmed by 7 bases and V by 1 base; bases with no gene match: 13. Looked up from germline, CDR1 is MDHEN and CDR2 is SYDVKM. CDR3 size: 16 residues. The CDR3 here is CASSLFGRYGSKEQYF. The CDR3 region has the DNA TGTGCCAGCAGTTTATTCGGGAGGTATGGGAGTAAAGAGCAGTACTTC.

This clone has just a few counts. This chain joins TRBV24-1 and TRBJ2-1; 8 positions match TRBD1. Germline V gene data show CDR1 as KGHDR and CDR2 as SFDVKD. CDR3 size: 15 residues. Trimming at V came to 4 bases and at J to 10 bases, leaving 11 bases not matched to a gene. CDR3 DNA sequence: TGTGCCACCAGTGAGGACAGGGCCTTCCTCGAGGAGCAGTTCTTC. As protein: CATSEDRAFLEEQFF.

The rearrangement uses TRBV5-4 and TRBJ2-7; weak D call: TRBD1 (5 bases). This CDR3 spans 14 amino acids. V was shortened by 4 bases and J by 2 bases, with 13 bases between the two germline ends. CDR1 is SGHNT and CDR2 is YYREEE in the germline V gene (reference sequence). The CDR3 region is CASSLDSPPYEQYF. As DNA, the CDR3 is TGTGCCAGCAGCCTAGACAGTCCCCCCTACGAGCAGTACTTC.

Written as DNA, the CDR3 is TGTGCCAGCAGTCTCAGACTAGCGAACACTGAAGCTTTCTTT. The encoded protein is CASSLRLANTEAFF. This chain uses TRBV27 with TRBJ1-1; D unclear. The CDR3 is made up of 14 amino acids. Trimming pared 5 bases from V and 1 base from J, leaving 11 bases between. Germline V gene data show CDR1 as MNHEY and CDR2 as SMNVEV (reference sequence).

The rearrangement links TRBV2 to TRBJ2-7, with 8 bases identical to TRBD1. This CDR3 is 12 amino acids long. Germline V gene data show CDR1 as SNHLY and CDR2 as FYNNEI. J gave up 1 base and V 8 bases, and 1 base lay outside the gene matches. The DNA for the CDR3 is TGTGCCAGCGGGACAGGATCCTACGAGCAGTACTTC. It specifies CASGTGSYEQYF.

The chain joins TRBV30 to TRBJ2-7; TRBD1 might be the D (5 bases). Trimming took off 4 bases at V and 2 bases at J, with 18 bases between the two ends. Germline CDR1 GTSNPN, CDR2 SVGIG (reference sequence). The CDR3 runs to 15 residues. CDR3 bases: TGTGCCTGGACAGTACGAGGCTCAGGGACCTACGAGCAGTACTTC. Translated, it gives CAWTVRGSGTYEQYF.

The rearrangement links TRBV5-5 to TRBJ1-2, with a tentative D call TRBD1 (5 bases). Trimming shortened V by 5 bases and J by 3 bases, and 20 bases separated the two germline ends. The CDR3 has 16 residues. The germline V gene encodes CDR1 SGHKS and CDR2 YYEKEE (reference sequence). The CDR3 region is CASREGRSTGYYGYTF. The CDR3 region has the DNA TGTGCCAGCAGGGAGGGACGCTCAACGGGATACTATGGCTACACCTTC.

The CDR3 sequence is CASSYPGGREETQYF. The DNA of the CDR3 is TGTGCCAGCAGTTACCCAGGGGGAAGGGAAGAGACCCAGTACTTC. The chain has TRBV6-2 or TRBV6-3 and TRBJ2-5; 7 bases fit TRBD1. CDR3 length: 15 residues. The V gene end was trimmed by 2 bases and the J gene end by 3 bases; junction bases not matched to a gene: 6. Germline CDR1 reads MNHEY; CDR2 reads SVGEGT.

The V call is TRBV19, the J call TRBJ1-2; D call uncertain. Deletions cut 5 bases from V and 5 bases from J, with 15 bases between. The CDR3 is 14 amino acids. Per germline, CDR1 LNHDA and CDR2 SQIVND (reference sequence). The CDR3 DNA is TGTGCCAGTAGTGGTTTGAGGGAAAGTTATGGCTACACCTTC. This encodes CASSGLRESYGYTF.

This chain uses TRBV19 with TRBJ1-2, with TRBD1 matching 7 bases. V shed 3 bases, J shed 3 bases, and the junction held 7 bases outside the gene matches. This CDR3 contains 15 residues. From germline, CDR1 is LNHDA and CDR2 SQIVND (reference sequence). This CDR3 is CASSIKRGQDYGYTF. CDR3 coding DNA: TGTGCCAGTAGTATTAAGAGGGGGCAGGACTATGGCTACACCTTC. Supplemented by reference TRBV19 and TRBJ1-2, the full variable domain reads DGGITQSPKYLFRKEGQNVTLSCEQNLNHDAMYWYRQDPGQGLRLIYYSQIVNDFQKGDIAEGYSVSREKKESFPLTVTSAQKNPTAFYLCASSIKRGQDYGYTFGSGTRLTVV.

DNA for the CDR3: TGCGCCAGCAGCTTGGTGTCCCGGGATGAGCAGTTCTTC. Translated, it gives CASSLVSRDEQFF. The genes are TRBV5-1 and TRBJ2-1; the D is unclear. The germline gives CDR1 SGHRS, CDR2 YFSETQ. Trimming removed 0 bases from V and 8 bases from J, with 9 bases in between. The CDR3 runs to 13 residues.

In DNA form, the CDR3 reads TGTGCCAGCAGTTTATTGGTAGGATCGGGTAAAGGTTATGGCTACACCTTC. Translated, it gives CASSLLVGSGKGYGYTF. This sequence joins TRBV28 and TRBJ1-2; D uncertain. The CDR3 spans 17 residues. Germline V gene lookup returns CDR1 MDHEN and CDR2 SYDVKM. V lost 1 base and J 5 bases, leaving 20 bases between the germline ends.

This clone was picked up one time. This chain connects TRBV3-1 (or the pseudogene TRBV3-2) to TRBJ1-6; D not certain. Trimming took 3 bases from V and 10 from J, leaving 10 bases between them. CDR1 and CDR2 (germline): LGHDT, YNNKEL (reference sequence). The length of the CDR3 is 13 residues. Here the CDR3 reads CASSQYISSPLHF. CDR3 nucleotides: TGTGCCAGCAGCCAGTATATCTCCTCACCCCTCCACTTT.